The rows below give T cell receptor beta chains drawn from one sample of a study of blood T cell repertoires in COVID-19. Libraries were prepared by immunoSEQ multiplex PCR; TCRdb keeps only in-frame clonotypes and omits some of them. The top ten clones hold around 6.1% of a sample with approximately 190,000 clones, roughly four fifths of them seen once. What was sequenced was peripheral blood. These receptor sequences come from a woman aged 40 to 49 with acute or convalescent COVID-19. Both conserved end residues are part of each CDR3. A D gene is named only where the DNA matches it firmly. Size values are once, few and many counts, or a class for expanded clones, and some rows have none.

V gene,J gene,clone size,D gene,CDR3 length,CDR3 DNA,CDR3 protein
TRBV2,TRBJ2-3,NA,NA,14,TGTGCCAGCAGTGGGGAGGTCTATACGGATACGCAGTATTTT,CASSGEVYTDTQYF
TRBV19,TRBJ2-7,NA,TRBD2,15,TGTGCCAGTAGCCCCTTAGAGGGACTAGACTACGAGCAGTACTTC,CASSPLEGLDYEQYF
TRBV2,TRBJ1-1,NA,TRBD1,14,TGTGCCAGCAGGCCCGACAGGGTGGGCACTGAAGCTTTCTTT,CASRPDRVGTEAFF
TRBV3-1/TRBV3-2,TRBJ2-7,NA,NA,11,TGTGCCAGCAGCCAAGTTAACGAGCAGTACTTC,CASSQVNEQYF
TRBV6-4,TRBJ2-2,NA,NA,17,TGTGCCAGCAGTCCCTTTATGAGCGGTCAGAACACCGGGGAGCTGTTTTTT,CASSPFMSGQNTGELFF
TRBV11-2,TRBJ2-1,NA,NA,16,TGTGCCAGCAGCTCCGAAGTAGGGGAAGCTGTCAATGAGCAGTTCTTC,CASSSEVGEAVNEQFF
TRBV7-7,TRBJ2-2,once,NA,14,TGTGCTAGCAGCTTAGCGTCAGGTCCCGGGGAGCTGTTTTTT,CASSLASGPGELFF
TRBV7-8,TRBJ1-1,once,TRBD1,17,TGTGCCAGCAGCCCGCGAACAGGGGGCGCGGTTAACACTGAAGCTTTCTTT,CASSPRTGGAVNTEAFF
TRBV6-6,TRBJ1-5,few,TRBD1,15,TGTGCCAGCAACCCCACGGGAGGGGGCGGTCAGCCCCAGCATTTT,CASNPTGGGGQPQHF
TRBV28,TRBJ1-5,NA,NA,18,TGTGCCAGCAGTTTACCGCTGGGGAGAGGGGGTAGCAATCAGCCCCAGCATTTT,CASSLPLGRGGSNQPQHF
TRBV12-3/TRBV12-4,TRBJ1-1,NA,NA,13,TGTGCCAGTTGCAGGGACTGGGGCACTGAAGCTTTCTTT,CASCRDWGTEAFF
TRBV4-1,TRBJ1-5,NA,TRBD1,16,TGCGCCAGCAGCCAAGGTCGGACAGGGCGGAATCAGCCCCAGCATTTT,CASSQGRTGRNQPQHF
TRBV27,TRBJ2-1,NA,TRBD1,14,TGTGCCAGCAGTTTACTGGGACAGCTTAATGAGCAGTTCTTC,CASSLLGQLNEQFF
TRBV10-3,TRBJ2-2,NA,TRBD1,14,TGTGCCATCAGCGGGACAGGGAGGGCCGGGGAGCTGTTTTTT,CAISGTGRAGELFF
TRBV5-1,TRBJ1-1,many,NA,15,TGCGCCAGCAGCTTGCAGGCCAGCATGAACACTGAAGCTTTCTTT,CASSLQASMNTEAFF
TRBV29-1,TRBJ1-3,NA,NA,14,TGCAGCGGTCAGGGTAGCCCCTCTGGAAACACCATATATTTT,CSGQGSPSGNTIYF
TRBV14,TRBJ1-3,few,NA,13,TGTGCCAGCAGCCAAGATGCGGGAAACACCATATATTTT,CASSQDAGNTIYF
TRBV3-1/TRBV3-2,TRBJ2-1,NA,NA,11,TGTGCCAGCAGCCTCGAGCGGGAGCAGTTCTTC,CASSLEREQFF
TRBV5-6,TRBJ1-6,NA,TRBD1,15,TGTGCCAGCAGGCCCGACAGGGCAAGAGGGCCACCCCTCCACTTT,CASRPDRARGPPLHF
TRBV6-5,TRBJ1-2,NA,TRBD1,15,TGTGCCAGCAGACCACCGGACAGGCCATCCTATGGCTACACCTTC,CASRPPDRPSYGYTF
TRBV10-3,TRBJ1-5,NA,TRBD1,15,TGTGCCATCAGTACCGGGACAGGGGAAGTACAGCCCCAGCATTTT,CAISTGTGEVQPQHF
TRBV14,TRBJ1-4,NA,TRBD1,15,TGTGCCAGCAGCTTTAAACAGGGGCCGGGGGAAAAACTGTTTTTT,CASSFKQGPGEKLFF
TRBV20-1,TRBJ2-5,few,NA,15,TGCAGTGCTAGTGAATGGAAAGACAATTTCGAGACCCAGTACTTC,CSASEWKDNFETQYF
TRBV6-6,TRBJ1-1,NA,TRBD1,15,TGTGCCAGCAGTTACAGGAACAGGGGGATGGCTGAAGCTTTCTTT,CASSYRNRGMAEAFF
TRBV29-1,TRBJ2-7,NA,NA,13,TGCAGCGTCGAAAAACTCCTAGCAGGCGAGCAGTACTTC,CSVEKLLAGEQYF
TRBV3-1/TRBV3-2,TRBJ1-2,NA,TRBD1,15,TGTGCCAGCAGCCAAGAGACAGGGGGGAACTATGGCTACACCTTC,CASSQETGGNYGYTF
TRBV7-9,TRBJ1-5,once,NA,17,TGTGCCAGCAGCTTAGGAGCAGGGCCCGTGCGCAATCAGCCCCAGCATTTT,CASSLGAGPVRNQPQHF
TRBV19,TRBJ1-1,once,TRBD1,19,TGTGCCAGTAGTATAGGGGGACAGATCGGAGGATTAGTCCACACTGAAGCTTTCTTT,CASSIGGQIGGLVHTEAFF
TRBV28,TRBJ1-5,NA,TRBD1,13,TGTGCCAGCAGTTGGGACAGTTATCAGCCCCAGCATTTT,CASSWDSYQPQHF
TRBV4-2,TRBJ2-3,NA,TRBD2,14,TGTGCCAGCAGCATAGGAGCGGGAGAAGATACGCAGTATTTT,CASSIGAGEDTQYF
TRBV10-3,TRBJ1-1,NA,NA,12,TGTGCCATCAGTGAGCAGGACACTGAAGCTTTCTTT,CAISEQDTEAFF
TRBV5-8,TRBJ1-2,few,NA,15,TGTGCCAGCAGCTTGGGAGAGGCCCTTAACTATGGCTACACCTTC,CASSLGEALNYGYTF
TRBV7-9,TRBJ1-1,few,NA,15,TGTGCCAGCAGCTTACTGACAGGCCCGTTTGCTGAAGCTTTCTTT,CASSLLTGPFAEAFF
TRBV5-6,TRBJ2-1,NA,TRBD2,18,TGTGCCAGCAGCTTGGCTAGCGGGGGCCAGAGCTCCTACAATGAGCAGTTCTTC,CASSLASGGQSSYNEQFF
TRBV7-9,TRBJ1-4,NA,NA,15,TGTGCCAGCAGCCCTCAGGGTACAACTAATGAAAAACTGTTTTTT,CASSPQGTTNEKLFF
TRBV2,TRBJ2-1,NA,TRBD2,16,TGTGCCAGCACCGGAGAGGTAGCGGGGGGTTACAATGAGCAGTTCTTC,CASTGEVAGGYNEQFF
TRBV6-5,TRBJ2-3,once,NA,14,TGTGCCAGCAGTTACTATGGGGCGACAGATACGCAGTATTTT,CASSYYGATDTQYF
TRBV19,TRBJ2-1,NA,NA,18,TGTGCCAGTAGTATACCCTGGGGGGGGCGGTTGAATTACAATGAGCAGTTCTTC,CASSIPWGGRLNYNEQFF
TRBV28,TRBJ1-4,NA,NA,15,TGTGCCAGCAGTCCCTTCACAGGGTTCCCGGAAAAACTGTTTTTT,CASSPFTGFPEKLFF
TRBV27,TRBJ2-3,NA,NA,15,TGTGCCAGCAGATTCCTCCTACGCGGCACAGATACGCAGTATTTT,CASRFLLRGTDTQYF
TRBV6-6,TRBJ2-2,few,NA,13,TGTGCCAGCATTGGGGCTAACACCGGGGAGCTGTTTTTT,CASIGANTGELFF
TRBV7-9,TRBJ2-2,NA,TRBD1,15,TGTGCCAGCAGCCCGGGACAGGGGTTCACCGGGGAGCTGTTTTTT,CASSPGQGFTGELFF
TRBV10-3,TRBJ2-2,NA,NA,13,TGTGCCATCAGTGATTCAAATTTCGGGGAGCTGTTTTTT,CAISDSNFGELFF
TRBV30,TRBJ1-1,NA,TRBD1,14,TGTGCCTGGACCCCAACCCTCGCCGGGACAGGGGCTTTCTTT,CAWTPTLAGTGAFF
TRBV30,TRBJ1-4,once,NA,14,TGTGCCTGGAGTGAGGGACACTTTAATGAAAAACTGTTTTTT,CAWSEGHFNEKLFF
TRBV18,TRBJ2-7,NA,NA,15,TGTGCCAGCTCTCAAACCCAGACAGGCTCCTACGAGCAGTACTTC,CASSQTQTGSYEQYF
TRBV7-9,TRBJ2-7,few,TRBD2,15,TGTGCCAGCACCCAAGGTAGCGGGGAAGCCTACGAGCAGTACTTC,CASTQGSGEAYEQYF
TRBV24-1,TRBJ2-3,few,TRBD2,15,TGTGCCACCAGTGTTCGCGGGAGGGTGACAGATACGCAGTATTTT,CATSVRGRVTDTQYF
TRBV5-8,TRBJ1-4,NA,NA,16,TGTGCCAGCAGCTTGGGGACAGTCGCAACTAATGAAAAACTGTTTTTT,CASSLGTVATNEKLFF
TRBV5-1,TRBJ2-3,NA,NA,16,TGCGCCAGCAGCTTGGGAACTCCCTCTAGCACAGATACGCAGTATTTT,CASSLGTPSSTDTQYF
TRBV5-1,TRBJ1-5,NA,NA,14,TGCGCCAGCAGCTCGAGGGGGGGGAATCAGCCCCAGCATTTT,CASSSRGGNQPQHF
TRBV3-1/TRBV3-2,TRBJ2-7,NA,NA,11,TGTGCCAGCAGCCACGGCTACGAGCAGTACTTC,CASSHGYEQYF
TRBV10-1,TRBJ1-5,NA,NA,13,TGCGCCAGCAGTGAGGAGGGCAATCAGCCCCAGCATTTT,CASSEEGNQPQHF
TRBV24-1,TRBJ2-5,NA,TRBD1,17,TGTGCCACCAGTGATTCCCCCCCGGGGGACAGGGCAGGGGCCCAGTACTTC,CATSDSPPGDRAGAQYF
TRBV13,TRBJ2-3,NA,NA,15,TGTGCCAGCAGCTTAATGGGGGCCCGGGCAGATACGCAGTATTTT,CASSLMGARADTQYF
TRBV5-4,TRBJ2-1,few,TRBD2,15,TGTGCCAGCAGCTCAGTCGCGGGAGGTCACAATGAGCAGTTCTTC,CASSSVAGGHNEQFF
TRBV2,TRBJ1-5,NA,NA,12,TGTGCCAGCAACAGGGCCAATCAGCCCCAGCATTTT,CASNRANQPQHF
TRBV14,TRBJ1-2,NA,NA,13,TGTGCCAGCAGCCAAGGCCCTACCTATGGCTACACCTTC,CASSQGPTYGYTF
TRBV20-1,TRBJ2-7,few,TRBD2,14,TGCAGTGCTAGTTTTAGCGGGGGATCCTACGAGCAGTACTTC,CSASFSGGSYEQYF
TRBV19,TRBJ1-4,NA,NA,15,TGTGCCAGTAAGGAACGGACAGACACGAATGAAAAACTGTTTTTT,CASKERTDTNEKLFF